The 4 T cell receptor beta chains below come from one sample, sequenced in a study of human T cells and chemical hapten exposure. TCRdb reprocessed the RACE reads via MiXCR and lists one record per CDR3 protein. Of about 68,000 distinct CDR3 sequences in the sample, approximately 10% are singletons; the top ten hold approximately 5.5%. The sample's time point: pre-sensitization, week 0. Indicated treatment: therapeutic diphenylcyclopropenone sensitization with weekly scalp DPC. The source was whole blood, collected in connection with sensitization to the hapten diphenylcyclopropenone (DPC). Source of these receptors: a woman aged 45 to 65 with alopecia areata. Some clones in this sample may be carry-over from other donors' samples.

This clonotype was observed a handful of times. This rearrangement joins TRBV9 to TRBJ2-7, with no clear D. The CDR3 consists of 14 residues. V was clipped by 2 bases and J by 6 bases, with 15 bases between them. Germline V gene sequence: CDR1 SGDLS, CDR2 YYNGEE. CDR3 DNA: TGTGCCAGCAGCGTGGCATCTGGGATTAGCGAGCAGTACTTC. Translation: CASSVASGISEQYF.

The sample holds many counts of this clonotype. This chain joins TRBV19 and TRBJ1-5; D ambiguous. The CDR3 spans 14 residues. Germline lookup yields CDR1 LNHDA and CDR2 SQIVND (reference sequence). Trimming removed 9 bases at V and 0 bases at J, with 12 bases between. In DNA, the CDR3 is TGTGCCAGCGCAGGTACATTTAGCAATCAGCCCCAGCATTTT. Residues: CASAGTFSNQPQHF.

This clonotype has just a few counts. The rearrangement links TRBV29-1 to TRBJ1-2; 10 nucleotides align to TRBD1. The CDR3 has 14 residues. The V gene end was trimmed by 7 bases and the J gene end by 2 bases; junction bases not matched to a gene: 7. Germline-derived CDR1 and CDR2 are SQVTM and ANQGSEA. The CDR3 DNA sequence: TGCAGCGCCTCTCAGGGACAGGGGAACTATGGCTACACCTTC. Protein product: CSASQGQGNYGYTF.

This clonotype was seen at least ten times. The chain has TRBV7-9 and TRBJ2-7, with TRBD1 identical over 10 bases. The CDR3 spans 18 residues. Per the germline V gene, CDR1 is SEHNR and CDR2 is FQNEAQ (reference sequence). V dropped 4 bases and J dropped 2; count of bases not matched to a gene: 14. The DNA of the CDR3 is TGTGCCAGCAGCTACCGGGACAGGGGCCTGGACGCCGCCTACGAGCAGTACTTC. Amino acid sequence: CASSYRDRGLDAAYEQYF.